The clone carrying this T cell receptor beta chain was found a few times. The antigen is undetermined. This sample's TCRbeta library carried unique molecular identifier barcodes. One entry per CDR3 protein results from TCRdb running MiXCR on the PCR reads. The data hold some 840,000 distinct CDR3 sequences, with approximately 15% observed a single time. The data stem from a study of T-cell reconstitution after alpha-beta-depleted transplantation in children. The study's findings and limits: Where alpha-beta T cells came from about two months after transplant was reportedly several hundred expanded graft clones. Some patients owed their high day-60 TCRbeta diversity to surviving recipient T cells and thymic progenitors. The authors attributed T-cell counts and diversity one year after transplant mostly to newly produced T cells.

Trimming took 3 bases from V and 3 from J; bases not matched to a gene: 3. CDR3 size: 14 residues. CDR1 and CDR2 (germline): SGHRS, YFSETQ. The input for sequencing was PBMCs, mostly from graft donor cells, taken 360 days after TCRalphabeta/CD19-depleted stem cell transplant. The chain couples TRBV5-1 to TRBJ2-1, with TRBD2 matching 7 bases. The TCR comes from a male patient aged 10 to 17 who had a stem cell transplant for acute lymphoblastic leukemia, so the T cells may come from the graft donor. The CDR3 nucleotides read TGCGCCAGCAGCTACACGGGGGGCTACAATGAGCAGTTCTTC. Translating it yields CASSYTGGYNEQFF.